The next 18 T cell receptor beta chains were all read from a single sample in a study of T cells after posttransplantation cyclophosphamide. The protocol was immunoSEQ multiplex PCR, while the TCRdb copy is restricted to in-frame clones and leaves out a portion. The data contain about 66,000 clones, 85% to 95% of them singletons. The sample comprised PBMCs. The source of these receptors is a woman younger than 45 in good health and a related stem cell transplant donor.

The chain recombines TRBV30 with TRBJ2-5, with 11 bases identical to TRBD2. Trimming removed 3 bases from V and 0 bases from J; junction bases left unmatched: 9. The CDR3 has 17 amino acids. Germline V gene data show CDR1 as GTSNPN and CDR2 as SVGIG (reference sequence). The chain's CDR3 is CAWSQTRTSGYQETQYF. The DNA for the CDR3 is TGTGCCTGGAGCCAAACAAGGACTAGCGGGTACCAAGAGACCCAGTACTTC.

This chain links TRBV5-1 with TRBJ2-7; 7 positions match TRBD1. Trimming removed 2 bases from V and 2 bases from J; junction bases left unmatched: 10. Germline-derived CDR1 and CDR2 are SGHRS and YFSETQ. CDR3 length equals 16 residues. The CDR3 nucleotides read TGCGCCAGCAGCTTTCAAGACAGGGATAACACCTACGAGCAGTACTTC. This codes for CASSFQDRDNTYEQYF.

The chain recombines TRBV29-1 with TRBJ2-7; the match to TRBD1 covers 7 bases. With V trimmed by 6 bases and J by 2 bases, 19 bases remained unmatched. Germline values: CDR1 SQVTM, CDR2 ANQGSEA. The CDR3 totals 17 residues. The CDR3, as DNA: TGCAGCGTATTGGGACAGCCTACTTTTCTATCGACCTACGAGCAGTACTTC. Translated: CSVLGQPTFLSTYEQYF.

This sequence joins TRBV6-4 and TRBJ2-1, with a weak D call TRBD2 (5 bases). Germline values: CDR1 MRHNA, CDR2 SNTAGT. V lost 0 bases, J lost 0 bases, and 9 bases lay in between. The CDR3 runs 16 residues. CDR3 nucleotide sequence: TGTGCCAGCAGTGACTCCGAGCGGAGCTCCTACAATGAGCAGTTCTTC. Translated, it gives CASSDSERSSYNEQFF.

V is TRBV19 and J is TRBJ1-6; D unresolved. Germline lookup yields CDR1 LNHDA and CDR2 SQIVND (reference sequence). This CDR3 spans 13 amino acids. Trimming pared 5 bases from V and 8 bases from J, leaving 10 bases between. The CDR3 here is CASSGRGYSPLHF. In DNA, the CDR3 is TGTGCCAGTAGTGGTAGAGGGTATTCACCCCTCCACTTT.

This sequence joins TRBV2 and TRBJ1-2, with D possibly TRBD1 on 6 matching bases. V was cut by 1 base and J by 7 bases, with 13 bases left in between. The V gene's germline CDR1 is SNHLY and CDR2 FYNNEI. This CDR3 contains 14 residues. The chain's CDR3 is CASSEVAGVSGYTF. The CDR3 coding sequence is TGTGCCAGCAGTGAAGTGGCAGGGGTCTCTGGCTACACCTTC.

V usage is TRBV4-1 and J usage is TRBJ2-1, with D maybe TRBD1 (5 bases). Germline loops: CDR1 MGHRA, CDR2 YSYEKL. The CDR3 sequence is 18 residues long. V shed 3 bases and J shed 7 bases, with 25 bases lying between them. CDR3 nucleotides: TGCGCCAGCAGCCAGATATCCATAGGGGCCTTACCTTTAAATGAGCAGTTCTTC. Its translation: CASSQISIGALPLNEQFF.

This rearrangement joins TRBV18 to TRBJ1-2; 7 bases match TRBD1. CDR3 length: 16 amino acids. CDR1 is KGHSH, CDR2 LQKENI, per germline. After removal of 2 bases from V and 5 bases from J, the junction contained 11 bases not matched to a gene. CDR3 DNA sequence: TGTGCCAGCTCACCAAAGGTAGCGGACAGGACGTATGGCTACACCTTC. Its protein product is CASSPKVADRTYGYTF.

The rearrangement joins TRBV7-9 to TRBJ2-2; 7 bases line up with TRBD2. V lost 5 bases to trimming and J lost 7 bases; unmatched junction nucleotides: 13. The CDR3 has 16 amino acids. Per the germline V gene, CDR1 is SEHNR and CDR2 is FQNEAQ (reference sequence). CDR3 sequence reads: CASSAAGTPGGGELFF. The CDR3, as DNA: TGTGCCAGCAGCGCAGCCGGGACGCCGGGAGGCGGGGAGCTGTTTTTT. The variable domain in full, completed from reference TRBV7-9 and TRBJ2-2, reads DTGVSQNPRHKITKRGQNVTFRCDPISEHNRLYWYRQTLGQGPEFLTYFQNEAQLEKSRLLSDRFSAERPKGSFSTLEIQRTEQGDSAMYLCASSAAGTPGGGELFFGEGSRLTVL.

The chain is built from TRBV6-5 and TRBJ1-1; possible D gene TRBD1, 6 bases. In germline, CDR1 is MNHEY, CDR2 SVGAGI. The CDR3 contains 14 residues. The ends were cut back, 8 bases at V and 1 base at J, with 14 bases in the middle. CDR3 sequence reads: CASRRGLRNTEAFF. CDR3 DNA: TGTGCCAGCCGGAGGGGGTTACGGAACACTGAAGCTTTCTTT.

This rearrangement joins TRBV5-4 to TRBJ2-1; D gene unclear. CDR1 is SGHNT and CDR2 is YYREEE in the germline V gene (reference sequence). The CDR3 sequence is 17 residues long. V lost 9 bases and J lost 8, with 30 bases in between. The CDR3 here is CANYASRSRWVRHEQFF. CDR3 coding DNA: TGTGCCAATTATGCATCGCGCTCCAGGTGGGTGAGGCATGAGCAGTTCTTC. The complete variable domain, with remaining parts taken from reference TRBV5-4 and TRBJ2-1, reads ETGVTQSPTHLIKTRGQQVTLRCSSQSGHNTVSWYQQALGQGPQFIFQYYREEENGRGNFPPRFSGLQFPNYSSELNVNALELDDSALYLCANYASRSRWVRHEQFFGPGTRLTVL.

The rearrangement joins TRBV6-1 to TRBJ2-7; possibly TRBD1 or TRBD2 for D (5 bases each). This CDR3 has 14 residues. Between the trimmed V and J ends, which lost 4 bases and 6 bases, there was a span of 16 bases. Germline CDR1 reads MNHNS; CDR2 reads SASEGT. CDR3 sequence reads: CASSGRVQGREQYF. In DNA, the CDR3 is TGTGCCAGCAGTGGACGGGTTCAGGGACGCGAGCAGTACTTC.

The CDR3 DNA reads as TGTGCCAGCAGCTTAGTTTTCGGGACAGGGCTTCCCGGGGAGCTGTTTTTT. This codes for CASSLVFGTGLPGELFF. This rearrangement joins TRBV7-8 to TRBJ2-2; TRBD1 matches at 9 bases. J was trimmed by 6 bases and V by 1 base; bases with no gene match: 9. Germline CDR1 and CDR2: SGHVS and FQNEAQ. The CDR3 loop spans 17 amino acids.

V is TRBV5-1 and J is TRBJ2-5; 9 bases align to TRBD2. V lost 1 base, J lost 5 bases, and 6 bases stayed unmatched. The V gene's germline CDR1 is SGHRS and CDR2 YFSETQ. The CDR3 contains 15 residues. The CDR3: CASSLPGGGAETQYF. The CDR3 DNA reads TGCGCCAGCAGCTTGCCGGGCGGGGGGGCGGAGACCCAGTACTTC.

J is TRBJ2-7 and V is TRBV5-1; D possibly corresponds to TRBD2 (6 bases). Trimming removed 4 bases from V and 3 bases from J, with 11 bases in between. CDR1 and CDR2 (germline): SGHRS, YFSETQ. This CDR3 region has 13 residues. This CDR3 reads CASSNTGDYEQYF. The CDR3 DNA reads TGCGCCAGCAGCAACACGGGAGACTACGAGCAGTACTTC.

The chain uses TRBV6-1 and TRBJ2-5; 15 bases align to TRBD2. Germline V CDR1 and CDR2: MNHNS, SASEGT. The CDR3 consists of 15 residues. Losses at the gene ends were 7 bases for V and 4 bases for J; bases not matched to a gene: 4. The CDR3 is CASTWTSGGAETQYF. In nucleotides, the CDR3 is TGTGCCAGCACCTGGACTAGCGGGGGGGCAGAGACCCAGTACTTC.

The chain uses TRBV5-8 and TRBJ1-5, with D unclear. Germline CDR1 reads SGHTS; CDR2 reads YDEGEE. This CDR3 is built from 12 residues. V lost 4 bases, J lost 3 bases, and 5 bases lay in between. CDR3 DNA sequence: TGTGCCAGCAGCCATTACAATCAGCCCCAGCATTTT. This translates into CASSHYNQPQHF. The full variable domain, rest sourced from reference TRBV5-8 and TRBJ1-5, is EAGVTQSPTHLIKTRGQQATLRCSPISGHTSVYWYQQALGLGLQFLLWYDEGEERNRGNFPPRFSGRQFPNYSSELNVNALELEDSALYLCASSHYNQPQHFGDGTRLSIL.

This chain uses TRBV27 with TRBJ2-1; TRBD2 aligns across 8 bases. From germline, CDR1 is MNHEY and CDR2 SMNVEV (reference sequence). The CDR3 has 15 residues. V was clipped by 0 bases and J by 5 bases; unmatched bases: 3. CDR3 coding DNA: TGTGCCAGCAGTTTATCCGCGGGGGGTAACAATGAGCAGTTCTTC. Its translation is CASSLSAGGNNEQFF.